What follows is one T cell receptor (beta chain) and its context. This sample is part of a study of blood T cell repertoires in COVID-19. Study summary: Specimens from acute and convalescent COVID-19 originated in the United States, Italy and Spain. PBMCs, B-cell-depleted T cells, or T cells were the source of the cDNA or gDNA that made up the material.

The method was immunoSEQ multiplex PCR; TCRdb's version includes in-frame clones alone and lacks a portion of them. The sample lists about 180,000 clones, roughly four fifths occurring once. CDR3 length: 19 amino acids. The V gene lost 4 bases and the J gene lost 0 bases, with 19 bases spanning the gap. CDR1 is MNHEY, CDR2 SMNVEV, per germline (reference sequence). The receptor's source is a woman between 70 and 85 years old with COVID-19, enrolled during active disease. The rearrangement joins TRBV27 to TRBJ2-6; possibly TRBD1 for D (6 bases). The sample consisted of peripheral blood. The CDR3 nucleotides are TGTGCCAGCAGTTCGGACAGATTGGTTCGACTCTCTGGGGCCAACGTCCTGACTTTC. It specifies CASSSDRLVRLSGANVLTF.